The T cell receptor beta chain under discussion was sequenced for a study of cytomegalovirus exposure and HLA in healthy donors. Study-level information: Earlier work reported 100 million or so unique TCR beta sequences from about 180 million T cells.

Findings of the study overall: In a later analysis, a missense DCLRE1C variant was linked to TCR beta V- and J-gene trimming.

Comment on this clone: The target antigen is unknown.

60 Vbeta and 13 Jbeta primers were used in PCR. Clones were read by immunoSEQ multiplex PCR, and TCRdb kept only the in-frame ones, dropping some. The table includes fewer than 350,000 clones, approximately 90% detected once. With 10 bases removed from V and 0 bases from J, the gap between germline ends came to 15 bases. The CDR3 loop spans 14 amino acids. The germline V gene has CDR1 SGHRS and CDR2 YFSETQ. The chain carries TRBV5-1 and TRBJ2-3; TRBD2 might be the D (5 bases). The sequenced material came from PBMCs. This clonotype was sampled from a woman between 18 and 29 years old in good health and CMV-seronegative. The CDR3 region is CAGQRNTSTDTQYF. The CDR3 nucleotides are TGCGCCGGCCAGCGGAACACTAGCACAGATACGCAGTATTTT.